Below, 10 T cell receptor beta chains from the same sample are listed, as sequenced in a study of T cell repertoires in cytomegalovirus infection. MiXCR was run by TCRdb on the reads, yielding one entry per CDR3 protein. This sample has a few hundred thousand distinct CDR3 sequences, with about 30% found just once. Sequenced input: PBMCs. These receptors all stem from a human donor in good health (CMV status not recorded). Some clones in this sample may be carry-over from other donors' samples.

The DNA of the CDR3 is TGTGCCAGCAGCCCTCTGCGCGGGACCAACCAAGAGACCCAGTACTTC. This encodes CASSPLRGTNQETQYF. V and J are TRBV11-3 and TRBJ2-5; perhaps TRBD2 as D (6 bases). The germline CDR1 and CDR2 sequences are SGHNT and YENEEA. This CDR3 contains 16 residues. The V end was cut by 5 bases, the J end by 0 bases, with 16 bases between.

The chain is built from TRBV6-5 and TRBJ2-7; D is possibly TRBD2 (6 bases). V was trimmed by 0 bases and J by 1 base, leaving 7 bases between them. Per germline, CDR1 MNHEY and CDR2 SVGAGI. There are 14 residues in the CDR3. CDR3 region: CASSYSSGSYEQYF. CDR3 bases: TGTGCCAGCAGTTACTCGAGCGGGTCCTACGAGCAGTACTTC.

This clonotype was found a few times. The chain combines TRBV24-1 with TRBJ2-3; 14 bases align to TRBD2. The CDR3 length is 16 residues. V gave up 7 bases and J gave up 3 bases; unmatched junction bases: 5. CDR1 and CDR2 from the germline V gene are KGHDR and SFDVKD. The DNA for the CDR3 is TGTGCCACCAGCCGGACTAGCGGGAGGCAAACAGATACGCAGTATTTT. Protein sequence: CATSRTSGRQTDTQYF.

The rearrangement joins TRBV18 to TRBJ2-1, with a tentative D call TRBD1 (5 bases). Germline loops: CDR1 KGHSH, CDR2 LQKENI. Trimming removed 3 bases at V and 8 bases at J, with 8 bases between. The CDR3 is 12 amino acids. The CDR3 nucleotides read TGTGCCAGCTCACCGGAAGGGGATGAGCAGTTCTTC. As protein: CASSPEGDEQFF.

This clonotype has just a few counts. The genes are TRBV6-6 and TRBJ1-1, with 7 positions matching TRBD1. The CDR3 consists of 18 residues. V shed 0 bases, J shed 5 bases, and the junction held 15 bases outside the gene matches. The germline gives CDR1 MNHNY, CDR2 SVGAGI (reference sequence). The CDR3 nucleotides are TGTGCCAGCAGTTACTCTGGGGTACGGGTGACAGGGAATACTGAAGCTTTCTTT. Translating gives CASSYSGVRVTGNTEAFF.

This chain links TRBV6-1 with TRBJ2-1, with 9 bases matching TRBD1. J gave up 6 bases and V 5 bases, and 8 bases lay outside the gene matches. Germline CDR1 reads MNHNS; CDR2 reads SASEGT. The CDR3 has 15 residues. CDR3 protein: CASSHWETGGNEQFF. The CDR3 DNA follows: TGTGCCAGCAGTCATTGGGAGACAGGGGGCAATGAGCAGTTCTTC.

V usage is TRBV28 and J usage is TRBJ2-3; 7 bases fit TRBD2. CDR1 is MDHEN, CDR2 SYDVKM, per germline. The CDR3 has 15 amino acids. J lost 2 bases, V lost 4 bases, and 6 bases had no gene match. The CDR3 nucleotides are TGTGCCAGCAGTTCACTAGCGCCCGACACAGATACGCAGTATTTT. It yields the protein CASSSLAPDTDTQYF.

V is TRBV6-6 and J is TRBJ1-2; D is ambiguous. The CDR3 is 13 residues long. V dropped 8 bases and J dropped 4 bases, with 14 bases sitting between them. Looked up from germline, CDR1 is MNHNY and CDR2 is SVGAGI (reference sequence). The CDR3 is CASVDPGSYGYTF. The CDR3 DNA sequence: TGTGCCAGCGTGGACCCGGGAAGCTATGGCTACACCTTC.

This clonotype was recorded a few times. V gene TRBV7-6 combines with J gene TRBJ1-5; 9 bases are a match to TRBD1. Per the germline V gene, CDR1 is SGHVS and CDR2 is FNYEAQ. V shed 5 bases, J shed 4 bases, and the junction held 12 bases outside the gene matches. The CDR3 loop spans 17 amino acids. The CDR3: CASSLNPRQGVNQPQHF. CDR3 DNA sequence: TGTGCCAGCAGCCTAAACCCCCGACAGGGGGTTAATCAGCCCCAGCATTTT. Based on the CDR3 plus reference TRBV7-6 and TRBJ1-5, the full variable domain is GAGVSQSPRYKVTKRGQDVALRCDPISGHVSLYWYRQALGQGPEFLTYFNYEAQQDKSGLPNDRFSAERPEGSISTLTIQRTEQRDSAMYRCASSLNPRQGVNQPQHFGDGTRLSIL.

This clonotype was picked up one time. The chain has TRBV19 and TRBJ1-5, with TRBD1 as a possible D gene (5 bases). Per the germline V gene, CDR1 is LNHDA and CDR2 is SQIVND (reference sequence). The CDR3 extends over 15 amino acids. V was shortened by 3 bases and J by 3 bases, with 12 bases between the two germline ends. The CDR3 nucleotides are TGTGCCAGTAGTATGGGGGAGGTTCCCAATCAGCCCCAGCATTTT. It is translated as CASSMGEVPNQPQHF.